This record looks at one TCR beta chain sequence and its context. The data were obtained in a study of patients and donors after allogeneic stem cell transplantation. TCRdb re-derived calls from the RT-PCR reads in MiXCR, one entry per CDR3 protein. Here the sample spans under 200,000 distinct CDR3 sequences, about 30% being singletons. Germline V gives CDR1 SGHRS, CDR2 YFSETQ. Germline trimming cut 2 bases from V and 3 bases from J; bases unmatched to any gene: 7. The CDR3 is 15 amino acids. The sequence was collected from a human donor who was either an allogeneic HSCT recipient or a stem cell or donor lymphocyte infusion donor (not recorded which). It is not recorded whose cells these are; they may come from a transplant donor. Material for sequencing was blood, either unsorted or a sorted T cell fraction (not recorded which). The chain combines TRBV5-1 with TRBJ1-1, with 7 bases fitting TRBD1. CDR3 in DNA: TGCGCCAGCAGCTTACAGGGGAGTGGGTACACTGAAGCTTTCTTT. It is translated as CASSLQGSGYTEAFF.